This record concerns one T cell receptor beta chain sequence. Its matching antigen is unknown. There were no recent acute infections or vaccinations among the donors, who were healthy HIV-negative adults. This sample stems from a study of shared clonotypes between healthy human individuals. Study-wide points: Genetic and exposure-history diversity was limited by the small donor number. Several donors held about 5% of naive CD4 clonotypes in common. Read depth was anticipated to influence clonotype sharing among donors.

There are 15 residues in the CDR3. Germline V gene data show CDR1 as SGDLS and CDR2 as YYNGEE. V was shortened by 2 bases and J by 0 bases, with 12 bases between the two germline ends. Produced via immunoSEQ multiplex PCR; TCRdb's table is partial and in-frame only. The sample consists of about 1 million clones, under 80% of them appearing once. This receptor was identified in a man younger than 35 in good health. Sequencing used memory CD4+ T cells sorted from blood. Subset defined: CD45RA-negative fraction. The gene calls are TRBV9 and TRBJ2-7; weak D call: TRBD2 (5 bases). The CDR3 protein is CASSVFPAASYEQYF. CDR3 coding DNA: TGTGCCAGCAGCGTGTTCCCAGCGGCCTCCTACGAGCAGTACTTC.